Listed below are T cell receptor beta chains from one sample, sequenced in a study of cytomegalovirus exposure and HLA in healthy donors. Using immunoSEQ multiplex PCR, the repertoire was profiled, and TCRdb retains in-frame clones only, with some absent. The sample lists 90,000 to 95,000 clones, just under 80% seen once, with 4.4% in the top ten. Sequencing input: PBMCs. All receptors come from a male donor in good health and CMV-seropositive. Each CDR3 is given with its conserved first and last residue. The order of the fields is D gene, V gene, clone size, J gene, CDR3 DNA, CDR3 protein. The D gene is left open where the match is weak. Expanded clones are given a class, and other clones once, few, many or no size at all.

d_call: -
v_call: TRBV6-5
clone_size: -
j_call: TRBJ2-1
cdr3_nt: TGTGCCAGCAGTTACAGGGGGTGGGGACGGCAGCAGTTCTTC
cdr3_aa: CASSYRGWGRQQFF

d_call: TRBD2
v_call: TRBV7-6
clone_size: few
j_call: TRBJ2-7
cdr3_nt: TGTGCCAGCAGCGTCGGGACTAGCGGACGCTACGAGCAGTACTTC
cdr3_aa: CASSVGTSGRYEQYF

d_call: -
v_call: TRBV23-1
clone_size: -
j_call: TRBJ2-7
cdr3_nt: TGCGCCAGCAGTCAGCTACTCCACGAGCAGTACTTC
cdr3_aa: CASSQLLHEQYF

d_call: -
v_call: TRBV29-1
clone_size: -
j_call: TRBJ2-1
cdr3_nt: TGCAGCGTTGAAGATCAGCGCAGTGAGCAGTTCTTC
cdr3_aa: CSVEDQRSEQFF

d_call: TRBD2
v_call: TRBV4-1
clone_size: -
j_call: TRBJ2-1
cdr3_nt: TGCGCCAGCAGCCAAGACCCTGGGGAGGGTTATGAGCAGTTCTTC
cdr3_aa: CASSQDPGEGYEQFF

d_call: TRBD1
v_call: TRBV5-1
clone_size: once
j_call: TRBJ1-1
cdr3_nt: TGCGCCAGCAGCTCGACAGGGGACGGGAACACTGAAGCTTTCTTT
cdr3_aa: CASSSTGDGNTEAFF

d_call: TRBD1
v_call: TRBV27
clone_size: -
j_call: TRBJ1-6
cdr3_nt: TGTGCCAGCAGTTTTCGGGGACAGGGCTCCTATAATTCACCCCTCCACTTT
cdr3_aa: CASSFRGQGSYNSPLHF

d_call: TRBD2
v_call: TRBV13
clone_size: few
j_call: TRBJ2-5
cdr3_nt: TGTGCCAGCACCCTCTCAGGGGGACTAGCGGGGCCTGGAGAAGAGACCCAGTACTTC
cdr3_aa: CASTLSGGLAGPGEETQYF

d_call: TRBD2
v_call: TRBV5-4
clone_size: once
j_call: TRBJ2-3
cdr3_nt: TGTGCCAGCAGCTTGTGGGCTAGCGGGAGTATAGTTACGCAGTATTTT
cdr3_aa: CASSLWASGSIVTQYF

d_call: -
v_call: TRBV9
clone_size: -
j_call: TRBJ1-3
cdr3_nt: TGTGCCAGCAGCGAGGGACAACCAGGAAACACCATATATTTT
cdr3_aa: CASSEGQPGNTIYF

d_call: -
v_call: TRBV4-1
clone_size: -
j_call: TRBJ1-3
cdr3_nt: TGCGCCAGCAGCCAAAGTCCCCGTGGGCCGAGCTCTGGAAACACCATATATTTT
cdr3_aa: CASSQSPRGPSSGNTIYF

d_call: TRBD2
v_call: TRBV7-2
clone_size: -
j_call: TRBJ2-3
cdr3_nt: TGTGCCAGCCGGGGTCAGGCGGGAGTTGTGGGGGGTACGCAGTATTTT
cdr3_aa: CASRGQAGVVGGTQYF

d_call: TRBD1
v_call: TRBV18
clone_size: -
j_call: TRBJ2-4
cdr3_nt: TGTGCCAGCTCACCCCTCGACAGGGTTTCGGGGAAAAACATTCAGTACTTC
cdr3_aa: CASSPLDRVSGKNIQYF

d_call: -
v_call: TRBV7-3
clone_size: -
j_call: TRBJ2-7
cdr3_nt: TGTGCCAGCAAGGGTTATCCGGGAACCCCCTACGAGCAGTACTTC
cdr3_aa: CASKGYPGTPYEQYF

d_call: -
v_call: TRBV27
clone_size: -
j_call: TRBJ1-4
cdr3_nt: TGTGCCAGCACCCACGATGGGGGCCCTTATTCAAATGAAAAACTGTTTTTT
cdr3_aa: CASTHDGGPYSNEKLFF

d_call: TRBD1
v_call: TRBV27
clone_size: -
j_call: TRBJ1-2
cdr3_nt: TGTGCCAGCAGTTTTCGACAGGGTGGGAGCTACACCTTC
cdr3_aa: CASSFRQGGSYTF

d_call: -
v_call: TRBV27
clone_size: -
j_call: TRBJ1-5
cdr3_nt: TGTGCCAGCAGTTTTGCGGGGCAGAAAGGTCAGCCCCAGCATTTT
cdr3_aa: CASSFAGQKGQPQHF

d_call: TRBD1
v_call: TRBV10-3
clone_size: -
j_call: TRBJ1-1
cdr3_nt: TGTGCCATCAGTACAGGGGAGGTAGGGGCTTTCTTT
cdr3_aa: CAISTGEVGAFF

d_call: -
v_call: TRBV9
clone_size: -
j_call: TRBJ1-1
cdr3_nt: TGTGCCAGCAGCGTAGGACAAGCGAACACTGAAGCTTTCTTT
cdr3_aa: CASSVGQANTEAFF

d_call: TRBD1
v_call: TRBV2
clone_size: -
j_call: TRBJ2-3
cdr3_nt: TGTGCCAGCAGGCCGGGACAGGGGGCTTCAGATACGCAGTATTTT
cdr3_aa: CASRPGQGASDTQYF

d_call: -
v_call: TRBV6-5
clone_size: -
j_call: TRBJ2-3
cdr3_nt: TGTGCCAGCAGTTACAACGCGGTACCTAGCACAGATACGCAGTATTTT
cdr3_aa: CASSYNAVPSTDTQYF

d_call: -
v_call: TRBV29-1
clone_size: -
j_call: TRBJ1-1
cdr3_nt: TGCAGCACCGACAGACAGCTCGGCACTGAAGCTTTCTTT
cdr3_aa: CSTDRQLGTEAFF

d_call: TRBD1
v_call: TRBV28
clone_size: -
j_call: TRBJ1-5
cdr3_nt: TGTGCCAGCAAGGGGGCTTTGAATCAGCCCCAGCATTTT
cdr3_aa: CASKGALNQPQHF

d_call: TRBD2
v_call: TRBV6-4
clone_size: -
j_call: TRBJ2-3
cdr3_nt: TGTGCCAGCAGCGTTCTAGCGGGAGGGCCAGATACGCAGTATTTT
cdr3_aa: CASSVLAGGPDTQYF

d_call: TRBD1
v_call: TRBV19
clone_size: -
j_call: TRBJ2-7
cdr3_nt: TGTGCCAGTAGTATAGGGACAGGGTACGAGCAGTACTTC
cdr3_aa: CASSIGTGYEQYF

d_call: -
v_call: TRBV5-4
clone_size: once
j_call: TRBJ1-3
cdr3_nt: TGTGCCAGCAGCGGGGGGGCCAGGAGCTCTGGAAACACCATATATTTT
cdr3_aa: CASSGGARSSGNTIYF

d_call: TRBD2
v_call: TRBV6-1
clone_size: -
j_call: TRBJ2-2
cdr3_nt: TGTGCCAGCAGTGCGACTAGCGGGCTAAACACCGGGGAGCTGTTTTTT
cdr3_aa: CASSATSGLNTGELFF

d_call: -
v_call: TRBV5-1
clone_size: -
j_call: TRBJ1-2
cdr3_nt: TGCGCCAGCAGCTTTAATCGGGGGAAAGGCACTAACTATGGCTACACCTTC
cdr3_aa: CASSFNRGKGTNYGYTF

d_call: -
v_call: TRBV5-1
clone_size: -
j_call: TRBJ2-1
cdr3_nt: TGCGCCAGCAGCTTGGCCGAGACTGACTCCTACAATGAGCAGTTCTTC
cdr3_aa: CASSLAETDSYNEQFF

d_call: TRBD1
v_call: TRBV10-3
clone_size: -
j_call: TRBJ1-4
cdr3_nt: TGTGCCATCAGGCAGGGGGCGGCTGAAAAACTGTTTTTT
cdr3_aa: CAIRQGAAEKLFF

d_call: -
v_call: TRBV6-5
clone_size: -
j_call: TRBJ2-7
cdr3_nt: TGTGCCAGCAGTTACGCAGGAAATGCCTACGAGCAGTACTTC
cdr3_aa: CASSYAGNAYEQYF

d_call: -
v_call: TRBV6-1
clone_size: -
j_call: TRBJ1-1
cdr3_nt: TGTGCCAGCAGTACCCGGGGGGGGCCTGAAGCTTTCTTT
cdr3_aa: CASSTRGGPEAFF

d_call: TRBD1
v_call: TRBV6-5
clone_size: once
j_call: TRBJ1-1
cdr3_nt: TGTGCCAGCAGTTATGCCGGGACAGGGAACACTGAAGCTTTCTTT
cdr3_aa: CASSYAGTGNTEAFF

d_call: -
v_call: TRBV4-1
clone_size: -
j_call: TRBJ2-7
cdr3_nt: TGCGCCAGCAGCCATCCCGCCAAGGGGACCTACGAGCAGTACTTC
cdr3_aa: CASSHPAKGTYEQYF

d_call: TRBD1
v_call: TRBV27
clone_size: once
j_call: TRBJ1-5
cdr3_nt: TGTGCCAGCAGGGCCGACAGGGGGCGCAGTCAGCCCCAGCATTTT
cdr3_aa: CASRADRGRSQPQHF

d_call: -
v_call: TRBV18
clone_size: few
j_call: TRBJ2-7
cdr3_nt: TGTGCCAGCTCTCCACAGGGAGGAGGCTCCTACGAGCAGTACTTC
cdr3_aa: CASSPQGGGSYEQYF

d_call: -
v_call: TRBV29-1
clone_size: -
j_call: TRBJ1-2
cdr3_nt: TGCAGCGTTGGTGGCACCATCAGCTATGGCTACACCTTC
cdr3_aa: CSVGGTISYGYTF

d_call: TRBD1
v_call: TRBV30
clone_size: few
j_call: TRBJ1-2
cdr3_nt: TGTGCCTCAGATTGGACAGGGGGAAGCTATGGCTACACCTTC
cdr3_aa: CASDWTGGSYGYTF

d_call: -
v_call: TRBV5-6
clone_size: -
j_call: TRBJ2-2
cdr3_nt: TGTGCCAGCAGCCGATATAGTCCGAACACCGGGGAGCTGTTTTTT
cdr3_aa: CASSRYSPNTGELFF

d_call: -
v_call: TRBV29-1
clone_size: once
j_call: TRBJ2-7
cdr3_nt: TGCAGCGTTGAAGGACAGGTCCCCTACGAGCAGTACTTC
cdr3_aa: CSVEGQVPYEQYF

d_call: TRBD2
v_call: TRBV28
clone_size: -
j_call: TRBJ2-7
cdr3_nt: TGTGCCAGCAGTTTGGGACTAGCGGGAGTTGGCGAGCAGTACTTC
cdr3_aa: CASSLGLAGVGEQYF